This TCR beta chain stems from a study of regulatory T cells in long-lasting Graves disease. In this sample, this clonotype turned up a few times. TCR beta libraries were built with iRepertoire HTBI primers and Arm-PCR of CDR3 regions. Each CDR3 protein is one row after TCRdb ran MiXCR on the multiplex PCR reads. The sample gives roughly 400,000 distinct CDR3 sequences, less than 25% of which show up once; 20% to 25% is in the top ten. Regarding time point: persistent/refractory GD, antithyroid drugs over 5 years with positive TRAb. Preparation of the TCR library used RNA extracted from PBMCs. Trimming removed 4 bases at V and 1 base at J, with 10 bases between. The CDR3 is made up of 14 amino acids. The germline V gene has CDR1 MNHEY and CDR2 SMNVEV (reference sequence).

This sample comprised peripheral blood mononuclear cells (PBMCs), obtained when the disease was refractory, from a patient treated with antithyroid drugs. This clonotype originated in a female donor with Graves disease. The chain employs TRBV27 and TRBJ1-1; weak D call: TRBD1 (5 bases). CDR3 bases: TGTGCCAGCAGTTCGGGACCTAGGAACACTGAAGCTTTCTTT. Protein product: CASSSGPRNTEAFF.